This T cell receptor (beta chain) was identified in a study of molecular identifiers for immune sequencing clone quantification (dated by TCRdb to the late 2010s). About the study as a whole: For a replicate experiment, the RNA from either 20,000 or 100,000 naive CD8 T cells was divided into five aliquots, and four of those aliquots went on to sequencing. This methods study benchmarked molecular-identifier clustering-based TCR repertoire sequencing (MIDCIRS) and TCR RNA copy counting, using CD8 T cells to do so. What the study reported, not specific to this receptor: When barcode sub-clustering was omitted, TCR diversity was inflated by chimeric consensus sequences, with chimeras reaching as high as 47%. Spiked-in Jurkat TCR RNA equivalent to a single cell was reported to be detectable even among approximately 900,000 naive CD8 T cells. Naive libraries contained spiked-in Jurkat TCR RNA (approximately nine copies' worth), which is not part of the donor repertoire. The sizes of highly expanded clones could end up underestimated when identical TCR molecules share a barcode. Clones above 20 RNA copies held over 98% of molecules in CMV-specific effector cells but under 1% in naive cells. Modeling indicated around 2.7 TCR RNA copies recovered per cell, compared with about 10 by digital PCR, which implies a capture efficiency of approximately 30%.

Taken from cysteine to phenylalanine, the CDR3 has 14 residues. The DNA shown is the 42-base CDR3, in frame from base 1. CDR1 and CDR2 (SGHTA, FQGNSA) derive from the germline V gene. The receptor library was made with PCR. Instrument used: Illumina HiSeq 4000. Preparation of bulk TCR libraries followed a previously described approach, with the TCR primers listed in Table S5. The Qiagen AllPrep DNA/RNA kit was used to purify total RNA. Reads from multiple sequencing runs of the same library were pooled before analysis. The authors processed their data as follows. Only reads with exact TCR constant sequence were kept, trimmed to 150 nt, and grouped by their 12-nt molecular barcodes. Within each barcode group, reads were sub-clustered at a 15% Levenshtein threshold, and quality-weighted consensus sequences were built per RNA molecule. Non-functional sequences were discarded, and so were lower-count sequences lying one edit away from another sequence. On the basis of fitting two negative binomial distributions, barcode sub-clusters with fewer than 20% of the maximum read count were discarded. In-frame beta chains were kept once TCRdb had trimmed the public reads at Q25 with fastp and called clones with MiXCR. CDR3 protein duplicates are merged, each entry listing the most common genes and DNA. Clone size and V and J calls follow TCRdb, not the original study. Recorded for this sample are around 480,000 distinct CDR3 sequences; about a fifth of them occurred a single time. The ten largest clones add up to approximately 0.8% of the sample.

Libraries of naive CD8 T cells were built from around 20,000 to 1,000,000 sorted cells, with 10%, 30% or 50% of the purified RNA used. Naive CD8 T cells, defined as CD8+CD4-CCR7+CD45RA+, were FACS-sorted into RLT Plus buffer on a BD FACSAria II. To test detection sensitivity, Jurkat RNA equivalent to approximately ten TCR copies was spiked into samples of roughly 19,000-1,000,000 naive CD8 T cells. CD8 T cells were enriched using RosetteSep CD8+ T Cell Enrichment Cocktail and Ficoll-Paque, and the enriched cells then underwent ACK red cell lysis. This clonotype was observed a few times. Its antigen specificity is not known. The germline gene is not matched at one end of the junction; a read error may be the cause.

The TCR originated in a human donor in good health. Some libraries in this study had Jurkat cell RNA spiked in. The sequencing input was naive CD8+ T cells from blood, with Jurkat cell RNA spiked in. The cell subset or site label of this sample denotes: FACS-sorted CD8+CD4-CCR7+CD45RA+ naive T cells. Recombination joined TRBV7-2 with TRBJ2-1; 7 of the junction bases match TRBD1. The DNA sequence is given as TGTGCCAGCAGCCTGACAGGGAGAAGTAATGAGCAGTTTTTC. The encoded protein is CASSLTGRSNEQFF.